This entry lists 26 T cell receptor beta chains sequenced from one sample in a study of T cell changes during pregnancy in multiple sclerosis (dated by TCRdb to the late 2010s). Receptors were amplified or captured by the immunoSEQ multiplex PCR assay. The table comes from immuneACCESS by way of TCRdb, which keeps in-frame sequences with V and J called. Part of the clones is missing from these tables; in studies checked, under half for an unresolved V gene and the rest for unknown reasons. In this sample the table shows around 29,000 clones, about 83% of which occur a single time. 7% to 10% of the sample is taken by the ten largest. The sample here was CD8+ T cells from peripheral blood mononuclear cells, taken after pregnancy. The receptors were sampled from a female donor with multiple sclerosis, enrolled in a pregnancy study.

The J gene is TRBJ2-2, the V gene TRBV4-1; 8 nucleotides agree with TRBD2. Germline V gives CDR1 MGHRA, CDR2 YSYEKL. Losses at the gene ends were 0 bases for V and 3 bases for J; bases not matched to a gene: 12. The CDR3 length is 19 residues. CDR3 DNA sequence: TGCGCCAGCAGCCAAGACTCTCCCGAAGCGGGGGTGTACACCGGGGAGCTGTTTTTT. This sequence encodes CASSQDSPEAGVYTGELFF.

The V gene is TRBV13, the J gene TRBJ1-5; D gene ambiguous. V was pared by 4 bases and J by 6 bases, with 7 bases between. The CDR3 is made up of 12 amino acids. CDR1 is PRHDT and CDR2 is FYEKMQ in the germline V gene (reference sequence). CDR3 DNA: TGTGCCAGCAGCTCCCTCGGTCAGCCCCAGCATTTT. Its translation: CASSSLGQPQHF.

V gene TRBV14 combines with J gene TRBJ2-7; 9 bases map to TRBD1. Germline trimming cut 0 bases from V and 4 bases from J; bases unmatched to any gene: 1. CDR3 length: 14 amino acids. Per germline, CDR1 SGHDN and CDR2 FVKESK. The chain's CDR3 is CASSQEGQGYEQYF. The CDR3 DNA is TGTGCCAGCAGCCAAGAGGGACAGGGTTACGAGCAGTACTTC. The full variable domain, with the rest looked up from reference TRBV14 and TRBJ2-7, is EAGVTQFPSHSVIEKGQTVTLRCDPISGHDNLYWYRRVMGKEIKFLLHFVKESKQDESGMPNNRFLAERTGGTYSTLKVQPAELEDSGVYFCASSQEGQGYEQYFGPGTRLTVT.

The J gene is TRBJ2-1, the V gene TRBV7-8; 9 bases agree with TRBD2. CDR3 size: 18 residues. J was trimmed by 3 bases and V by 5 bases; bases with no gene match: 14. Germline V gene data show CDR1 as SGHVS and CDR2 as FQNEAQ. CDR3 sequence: CASSPGVELAGIYNEQFF. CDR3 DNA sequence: TGTGCCAGCAGCCCTGGGGTCGAGCTAGCGGGGATCTACAATGAGCAGTTCTTC. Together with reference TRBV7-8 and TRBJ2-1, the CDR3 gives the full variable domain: GAGVSQSPRYKVAKRGQDVALRCDPISGHVSLFWYQQALGQGPEFLTYFQNEAQLDKSGLPSDRFFAERPEGSVSTLKIQRTQQEDSAVYLCASSPGVELAGIYNEQFFGPGTRLTVL.

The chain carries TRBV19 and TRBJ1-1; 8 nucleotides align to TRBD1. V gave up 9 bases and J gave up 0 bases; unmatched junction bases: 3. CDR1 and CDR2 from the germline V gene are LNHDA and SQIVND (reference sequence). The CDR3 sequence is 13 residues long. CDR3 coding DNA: TGTGCCAGCAGGGACAGGATGAACACTGAAGCTTTCTTT. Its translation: CASRDRMNTEAFF. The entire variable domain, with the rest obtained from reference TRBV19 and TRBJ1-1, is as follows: DGGITQSPKYLFRKEGQNVTLSCEQNLNHDAMYWYRQDPGQGLRLIYYSQIVNDFQKGDIAEGYSVSREKKESFPLTVTSAQKNPTAFYLCASRDRMNTEAFFGQGTRLTVV.

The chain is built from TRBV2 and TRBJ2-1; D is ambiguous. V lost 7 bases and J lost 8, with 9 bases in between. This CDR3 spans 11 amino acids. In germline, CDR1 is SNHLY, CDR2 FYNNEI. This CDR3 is CASMSPHEQFF. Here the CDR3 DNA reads TGTGCCAGCATGTCTCCCCATGAGCAGTTCTTC.

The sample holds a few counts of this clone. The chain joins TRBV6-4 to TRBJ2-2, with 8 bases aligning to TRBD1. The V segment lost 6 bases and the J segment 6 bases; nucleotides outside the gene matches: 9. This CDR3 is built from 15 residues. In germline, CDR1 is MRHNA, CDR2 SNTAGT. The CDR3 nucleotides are TGTGCCAGCAGCAAGACAGGGGAAGCCGCCGGGGAGCTGTTTTTT. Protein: CASSKTGEAAGELFF.

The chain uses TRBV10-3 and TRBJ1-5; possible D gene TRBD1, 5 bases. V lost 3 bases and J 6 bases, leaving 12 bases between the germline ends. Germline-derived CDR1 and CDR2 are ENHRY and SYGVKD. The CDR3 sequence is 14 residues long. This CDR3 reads CAISDGGWGQPQHF. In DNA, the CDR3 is TGTGCCATCAGTGACGGGGGTTGGGGTCAGCCCCAGCATTTT.

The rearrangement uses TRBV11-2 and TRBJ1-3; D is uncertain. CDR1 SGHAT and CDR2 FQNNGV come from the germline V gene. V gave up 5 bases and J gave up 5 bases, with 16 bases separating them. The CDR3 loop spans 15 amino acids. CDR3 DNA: TGTGCCAGCAGCACACCACAGAGAACCAGAAACACCATATATTTT. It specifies CASSTPQRTRNTIYF.

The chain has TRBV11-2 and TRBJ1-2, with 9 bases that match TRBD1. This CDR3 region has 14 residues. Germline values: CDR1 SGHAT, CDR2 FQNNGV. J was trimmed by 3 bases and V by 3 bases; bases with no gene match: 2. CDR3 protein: CASSLTGGYYGYTF. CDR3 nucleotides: TGTGCCAGCAGCTTGACAGGGGGATACTATGGCTACACCTTC.

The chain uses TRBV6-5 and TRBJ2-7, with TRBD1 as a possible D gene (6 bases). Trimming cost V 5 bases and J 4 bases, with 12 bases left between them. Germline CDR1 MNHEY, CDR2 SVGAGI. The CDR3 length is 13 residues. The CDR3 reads CASSPTRGYEQYF. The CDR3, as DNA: TGTGCCAGCAGTCCAACCAGGGGTTACGAGCAGTACTTC.

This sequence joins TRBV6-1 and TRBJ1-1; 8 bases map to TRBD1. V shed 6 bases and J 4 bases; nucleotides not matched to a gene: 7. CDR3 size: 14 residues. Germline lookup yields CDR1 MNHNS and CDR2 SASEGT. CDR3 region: CASSDRGSGTEAFF. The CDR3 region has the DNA TGTGCCAGCAGCGACAGGGGTAGTGGCACTGAAGCTTTCTTT.

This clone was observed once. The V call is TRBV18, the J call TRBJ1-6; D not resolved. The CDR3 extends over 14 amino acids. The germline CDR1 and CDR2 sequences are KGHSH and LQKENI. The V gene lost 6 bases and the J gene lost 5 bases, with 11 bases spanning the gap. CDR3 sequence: CASSPGENNSPLHF. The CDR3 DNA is TGTGCCAGCTCCCCCGGGGAGAATAATTCACCCCTCCACTTT.

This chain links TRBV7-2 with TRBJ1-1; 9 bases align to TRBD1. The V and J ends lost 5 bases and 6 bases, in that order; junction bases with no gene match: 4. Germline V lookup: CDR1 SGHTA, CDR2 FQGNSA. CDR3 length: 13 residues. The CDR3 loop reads CASSPDRGAEAFF. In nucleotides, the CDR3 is TGTGCCAGCAGCCCGGACAGGGGAGCTGAAGCTTTCTTT.

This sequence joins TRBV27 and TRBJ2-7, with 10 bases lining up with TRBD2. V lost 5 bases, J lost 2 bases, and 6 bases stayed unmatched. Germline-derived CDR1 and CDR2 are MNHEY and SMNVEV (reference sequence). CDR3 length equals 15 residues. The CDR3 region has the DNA TGTGCCAGCAGTATACTAGCGGGGATTACCTACGAGCAGTACTTC. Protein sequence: CASSILAGITYEQYF.

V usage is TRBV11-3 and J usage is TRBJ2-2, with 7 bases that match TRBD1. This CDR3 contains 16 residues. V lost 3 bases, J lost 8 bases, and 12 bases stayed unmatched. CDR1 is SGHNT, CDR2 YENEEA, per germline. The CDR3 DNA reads TGTGCCAGCAGCTTCCCGGGACAGAGGATCCCTGGGGAGCTGTTTTTT. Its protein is CASSFPGQRIPGELFF.

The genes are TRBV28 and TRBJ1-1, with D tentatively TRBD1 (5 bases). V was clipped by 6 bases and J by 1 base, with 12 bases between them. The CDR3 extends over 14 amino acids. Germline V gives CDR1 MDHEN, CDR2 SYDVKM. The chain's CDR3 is CASSLVGGNTEAFF. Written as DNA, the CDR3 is TGTGCCAGCAGCCTAGTGGGGGGGAACACTGAAGCTTTCTTT.

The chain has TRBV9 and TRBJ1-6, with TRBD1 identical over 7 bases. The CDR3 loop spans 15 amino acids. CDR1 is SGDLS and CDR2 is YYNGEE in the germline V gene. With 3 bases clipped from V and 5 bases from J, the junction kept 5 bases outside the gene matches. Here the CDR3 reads CASSAGQPHNSPLHF. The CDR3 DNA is TGTGCCAGCAGCGCGGGACAGCCCCATAATTCACCCCTCCACTTT. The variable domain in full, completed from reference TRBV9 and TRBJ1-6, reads DSGVTQTPKHLITATGQRVTLRCSPRSGDLSVYWYQQSLDQGLQFLIQYYNGEERAKGNILERFSAQQFPDLHSELNLSSLELGDSALYFCASSAGQPHNSPLHFGNGTRLTVT.

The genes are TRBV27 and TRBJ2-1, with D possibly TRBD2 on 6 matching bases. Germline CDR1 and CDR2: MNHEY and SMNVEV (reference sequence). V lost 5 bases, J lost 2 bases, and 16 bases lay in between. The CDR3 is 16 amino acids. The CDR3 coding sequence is TGTGCCAGCAGTCCGAGTGCGGGGACGGCCTACAATGAGCAGTTCTTC. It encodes CASSPSAGTAYNEQFF.

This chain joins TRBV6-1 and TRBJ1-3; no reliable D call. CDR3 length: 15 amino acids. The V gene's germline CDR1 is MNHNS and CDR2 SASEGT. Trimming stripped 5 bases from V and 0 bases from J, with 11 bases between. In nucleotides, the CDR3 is TGTGCCAGCAGTCCCCAAGAGGGCTCTGGAAACACCATATATTTT. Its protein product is CASSPQEGSGNTIYF.

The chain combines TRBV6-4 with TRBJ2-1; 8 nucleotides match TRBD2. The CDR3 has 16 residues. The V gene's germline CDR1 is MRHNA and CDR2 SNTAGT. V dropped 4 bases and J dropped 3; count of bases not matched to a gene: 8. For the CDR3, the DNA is TGTGCCAGCAGTGCCTCACGGGGGGGAGACTACAATGAGCAGTTCTTC. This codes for CASSASRGGDYNEQFF.

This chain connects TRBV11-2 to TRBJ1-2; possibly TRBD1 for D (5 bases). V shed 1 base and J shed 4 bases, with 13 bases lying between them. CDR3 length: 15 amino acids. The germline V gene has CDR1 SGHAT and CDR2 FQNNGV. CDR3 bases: TGTGCCAGCAGCTTAGGGGGGGAGAGGGGCTATGGCTACACCTTC. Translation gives CASSLGGERGYGYTF.

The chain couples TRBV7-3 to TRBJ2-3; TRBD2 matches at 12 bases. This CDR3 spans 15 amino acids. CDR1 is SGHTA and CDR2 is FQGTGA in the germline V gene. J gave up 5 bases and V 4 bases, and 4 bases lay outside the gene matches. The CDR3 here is CASSSGLAGQDTQYF. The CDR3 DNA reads TGTGCCAGCAGCTCAGGACTAGCGGGGCAAGATACGCAGTATTTT. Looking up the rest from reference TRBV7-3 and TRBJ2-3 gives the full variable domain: GAGVSQTPSNKVTEKGKYVELRCDPISGHTALYWYRQSLGQGPEFLIYFQGTGAADDSGLPNDRFFAVRPEGSVSTLKIQRTERGDSAVYLCASSSGLAGQDTQYFGPGTRLTVL.

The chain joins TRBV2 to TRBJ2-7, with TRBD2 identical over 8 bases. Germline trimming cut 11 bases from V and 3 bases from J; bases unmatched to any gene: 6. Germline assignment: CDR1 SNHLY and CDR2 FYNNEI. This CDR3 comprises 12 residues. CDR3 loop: CASGGASYEQYF. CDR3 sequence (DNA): TGTGCCTCCGGGGGGGCCAGCTACGAGCAGTACTTC.

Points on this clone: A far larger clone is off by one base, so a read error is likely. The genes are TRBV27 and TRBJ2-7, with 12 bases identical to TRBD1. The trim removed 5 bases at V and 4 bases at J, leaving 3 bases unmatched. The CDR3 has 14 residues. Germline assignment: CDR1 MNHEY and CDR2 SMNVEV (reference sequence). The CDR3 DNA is TGTGCCAGCAGTGAGGGACAGGGGGCGTACGAGCAGTACTTC. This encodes CASSEGQGAYEQYF.

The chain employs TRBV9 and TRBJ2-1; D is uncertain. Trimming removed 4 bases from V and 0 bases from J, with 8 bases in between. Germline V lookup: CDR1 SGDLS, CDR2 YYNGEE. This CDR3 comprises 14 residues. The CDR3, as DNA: TGTGCCAGCAGCACGGGTAGCTCCTACAATGAGCAGTTCTTC. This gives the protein CASSTGSSYNEQFF.